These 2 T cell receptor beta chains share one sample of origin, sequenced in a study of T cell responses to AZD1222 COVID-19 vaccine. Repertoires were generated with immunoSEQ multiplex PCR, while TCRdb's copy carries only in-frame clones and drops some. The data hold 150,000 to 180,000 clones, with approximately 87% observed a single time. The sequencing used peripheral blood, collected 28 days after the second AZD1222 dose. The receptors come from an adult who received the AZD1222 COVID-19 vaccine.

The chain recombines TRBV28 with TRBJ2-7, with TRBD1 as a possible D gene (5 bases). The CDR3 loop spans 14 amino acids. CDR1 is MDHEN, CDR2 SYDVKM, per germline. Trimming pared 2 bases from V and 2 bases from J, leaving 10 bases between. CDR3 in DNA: TGTGCCAGCAGTTTAGAAAGGGGCCCCTACGAGCAGTACTTC. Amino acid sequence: CASSLERGPYEQYF.

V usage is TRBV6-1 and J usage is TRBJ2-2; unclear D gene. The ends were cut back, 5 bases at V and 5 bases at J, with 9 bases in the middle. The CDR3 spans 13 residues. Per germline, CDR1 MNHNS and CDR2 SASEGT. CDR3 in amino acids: CASSSSNTGELFF. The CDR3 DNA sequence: TGTGCCAGCAGTTCCTCCAATACCGGGGAGCTGTTTTTT.